This record covers a single T cell receptor beta chain. This sample was included in a study of blood T cell repertoires in COVID-19. The trim removed 0 bases at V and 7 bases at J, leaving 9 bases unmatched. Germline CDR1 and CDR2: SGHRS and YFSETQ. The CDR3 has 17 residues. Measured with immunoSEQ multiplex PCR; TCRdb has only the in-frame clones, and not every one. The sample carries nearly 200,000 clones, around four fifths recorded once. The TCR comes from a man between 60 and 75 years old with COVID-19, enrolled during active disease. The chain combines TRBV5-1 with TRBJ2-1, with 11 bases lining up with TRBD2. The sequenced material came from peripheral blood. The CDR3 here is CASSLGPARTSGNEQFF. As DNA, the CDR3 is TGCGCCAGCAGCTTGGGTCCCGCCCGGACTAGCGGGAATGAGCAGTTCTTC.